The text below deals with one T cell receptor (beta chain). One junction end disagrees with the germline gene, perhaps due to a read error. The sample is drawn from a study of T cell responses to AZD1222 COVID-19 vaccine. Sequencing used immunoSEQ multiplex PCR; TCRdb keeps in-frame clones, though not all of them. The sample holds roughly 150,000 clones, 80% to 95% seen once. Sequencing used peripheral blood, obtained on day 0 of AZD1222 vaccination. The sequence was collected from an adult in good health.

In nucleotides, the CDR3 is TGCCTACAACGACAACTCAGCTCTGGGGCCAACGTCCTGACTTTC. Amino acid sequence: CLQRQLSSGANVLTF. The chain combines TRBV15 with TRBJ2-6; D is undetermined. This CDR3 region has 15 residues. Germline assignment: CDR1 LNHNV and CDR2 YYDKDF (reference sequence).